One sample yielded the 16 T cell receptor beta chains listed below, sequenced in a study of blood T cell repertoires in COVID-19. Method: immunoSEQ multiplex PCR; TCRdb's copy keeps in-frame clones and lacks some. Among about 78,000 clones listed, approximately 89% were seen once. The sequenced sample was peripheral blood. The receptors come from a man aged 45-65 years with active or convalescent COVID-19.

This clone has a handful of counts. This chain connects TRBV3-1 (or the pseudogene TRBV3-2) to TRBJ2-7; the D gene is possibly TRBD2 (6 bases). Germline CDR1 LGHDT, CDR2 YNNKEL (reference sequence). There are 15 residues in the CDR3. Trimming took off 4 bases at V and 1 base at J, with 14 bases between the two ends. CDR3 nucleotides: TGTGCCAGCAGCCGGGGTATGGGGGGTTCCTACGAGCAGTACTTC. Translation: CASSRGMGGSYEQYF.

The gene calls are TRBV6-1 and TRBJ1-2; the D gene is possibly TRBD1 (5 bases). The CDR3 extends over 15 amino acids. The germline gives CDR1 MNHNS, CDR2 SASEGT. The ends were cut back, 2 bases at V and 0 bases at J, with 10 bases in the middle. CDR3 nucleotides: TGTGCCAGCAGTGAACGGCCAGGGACTAACTATGGCTACACCTTC. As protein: CASSERPGTNYGYTF.

The CDR3 region is CASSPTGYSNQPQHF. The CDR3 DNA reads as TGTGCCAGCAGTCCGACAGGGTATAGCAATCAGCCCCAGCATTTT. The chain uses TRBV6-5 and TRBJ1-5; TRBD1 matches 7 bases. CDR1 is MNHEY and CDR2 is SVGAGI in the germline V gene. The V and J ends lost 5 bases and 0 bases, in that order; junction bases with no gene match: 4. This CDR3 is built from 15 residues.

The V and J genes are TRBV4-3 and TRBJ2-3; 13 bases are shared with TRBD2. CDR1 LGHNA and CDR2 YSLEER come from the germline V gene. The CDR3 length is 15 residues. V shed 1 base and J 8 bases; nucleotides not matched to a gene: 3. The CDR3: CASSQATSGGGTQYF. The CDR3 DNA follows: TGCGCCAGCAGCCAAGCCACTAGCGGGGGGGGTACGCAGTATTTT.

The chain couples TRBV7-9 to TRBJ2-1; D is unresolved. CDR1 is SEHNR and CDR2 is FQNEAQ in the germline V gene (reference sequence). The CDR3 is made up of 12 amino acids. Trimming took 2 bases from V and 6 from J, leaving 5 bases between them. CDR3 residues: CASSLSGNEQFF. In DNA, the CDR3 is TGTGCCAGCAGCTTATCGGGCAATGAGCAGTTCTTC.

For the CDR3, the DNA is TGTGCCAGCAGGGGACAGGGTGACACCGGGGAGCTGTTTTTT. It yields the protein CASRGQGDTGELFF. The rearrangement links TRBV2 to TRBJ2-2; 9 nucleotides match TRBD1. The CDR3 contains 14 residues. CDR1 is SNHLY, CDR2 FYNNEI, per germline. Losses at the gene ends were 6 bases for V and 3 bases for J; bases not matched to a gene: 2.

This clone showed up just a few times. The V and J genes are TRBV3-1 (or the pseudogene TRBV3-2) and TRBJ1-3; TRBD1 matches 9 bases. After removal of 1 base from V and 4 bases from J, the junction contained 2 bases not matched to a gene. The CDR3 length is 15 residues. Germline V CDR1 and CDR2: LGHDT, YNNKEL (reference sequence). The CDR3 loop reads CASSQGTGEGNTIYF. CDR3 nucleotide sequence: TGTGCCAGCAGCCAAGGGACAGGGGAGGGAAACACCATATATTTT.

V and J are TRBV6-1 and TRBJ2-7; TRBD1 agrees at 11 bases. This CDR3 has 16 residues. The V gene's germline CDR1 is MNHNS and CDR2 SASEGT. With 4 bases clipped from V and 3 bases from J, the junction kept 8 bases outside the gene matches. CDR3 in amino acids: CASSGGTGGRLYEQYV. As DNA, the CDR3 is TGTGCCAGCAGTGGTGGGACAGGGGGGCGACTCTACGAGCAGTACGTC.

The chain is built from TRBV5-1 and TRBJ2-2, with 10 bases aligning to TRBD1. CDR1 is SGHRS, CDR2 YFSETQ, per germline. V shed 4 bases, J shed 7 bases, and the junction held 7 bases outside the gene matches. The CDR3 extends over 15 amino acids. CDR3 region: CASSQRQGAIGELFF. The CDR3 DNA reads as TGCGCCAGCAGCCAACGACAGGGGGCGATCGGGGAGCTGTTTTTT.

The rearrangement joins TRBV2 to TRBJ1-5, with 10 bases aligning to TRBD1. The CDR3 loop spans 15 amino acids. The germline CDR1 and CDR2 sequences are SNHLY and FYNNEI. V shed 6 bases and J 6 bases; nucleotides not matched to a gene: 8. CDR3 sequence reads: CASSLTGGVGQPQHF. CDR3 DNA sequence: TGTGCCAGCAGCTTGACAGGGGGCGTCGGTCAGCCCCAGCATTTT.

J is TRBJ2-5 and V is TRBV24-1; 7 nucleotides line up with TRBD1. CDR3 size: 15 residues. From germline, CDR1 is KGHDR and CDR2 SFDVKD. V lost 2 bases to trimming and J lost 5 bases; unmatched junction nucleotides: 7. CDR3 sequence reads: CATSDWGTAEETQYF. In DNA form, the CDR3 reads TGTGCCACCAGTGATTGGGGGACAGCAGAGGAGACCCAGTACTTC.

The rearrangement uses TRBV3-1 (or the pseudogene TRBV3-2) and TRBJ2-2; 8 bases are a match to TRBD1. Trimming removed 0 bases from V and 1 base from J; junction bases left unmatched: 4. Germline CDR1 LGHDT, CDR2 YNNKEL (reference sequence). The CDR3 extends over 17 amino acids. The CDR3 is CASSQDYGTGNTGELFF. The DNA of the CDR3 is TGTGCCAGCAGCCAAGATTACGGGACAGGGAACACCGGGGAGCTGTTTTTT.

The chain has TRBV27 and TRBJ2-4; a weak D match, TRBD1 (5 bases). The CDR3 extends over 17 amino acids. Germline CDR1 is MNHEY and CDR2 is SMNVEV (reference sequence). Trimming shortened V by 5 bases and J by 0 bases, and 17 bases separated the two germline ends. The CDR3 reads CASSVLTGGIAKNIQYF. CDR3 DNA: TGTGCCAGCAGTGTACTTACAGGCGGAATAGCCAAAAACATTCAGTACTTC.

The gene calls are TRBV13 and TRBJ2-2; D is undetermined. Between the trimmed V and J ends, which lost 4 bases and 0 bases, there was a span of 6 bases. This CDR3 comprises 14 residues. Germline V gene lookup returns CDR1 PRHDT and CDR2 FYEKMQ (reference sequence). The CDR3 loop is CASSYIANTGELFF. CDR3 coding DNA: TGTGCCAGCAGCTATATAGCGAACACCGGGGAGCTGTTTTTT.

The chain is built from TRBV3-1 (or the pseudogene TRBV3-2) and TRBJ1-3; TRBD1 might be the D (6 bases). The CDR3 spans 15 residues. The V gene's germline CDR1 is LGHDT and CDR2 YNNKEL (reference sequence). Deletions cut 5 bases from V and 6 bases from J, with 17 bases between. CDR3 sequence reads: CASSTGAGAENTIYF. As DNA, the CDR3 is TGTGCCAGCAGCACCGGGGCAGGGGCGGAAAACACCATATATTTT.

This CDR3 reads CASSIRDRKTEAFF. The DNA for the CDR3 is TGTGCCAGTAGTATCCGAGACAGGAAGACTGAAGCTTTCTTT. This chain links TRBV19 with TRBJ1-1, with a possible D match to TRBD1 (6 bases). The V end was cut by 3 bases, the J end by 5 bases, with 13 bases between. Germline V lookup: CDR1 LNHDA, CDR2 SQIVND (reference sequence). There are 14 residues in the CDR3.